The clone carrying this TCR beta chain was counted at least ten times. The entry originates in a study of human T cells and chemical hapten exposure. Study details: All through the approximately 24-week study, the scalp of each patient received diphenylcyclopropenone doses weekly.

The CDR3 loop spans 14 amino acids. V lost 5 bases, J lost 8 bases, and 5 bases stayed unmatched. Documented time point: patch test 1, 2 weeks after DPC sensitization. Treatment indicated: therapeutic diphenylcyclopropenone sensitization with weekly scalp DPC. TCRdb analysed the RACE reads with MiXCR anew, one entry per CDR3 protein. Of around 120,000 distinct CDR3 sequences in the sample, roughly an eighth were seen once. This specimen consisted of whole blood, obtained in connection with sensitization to the hapten diphenylcyclopropenone (DPC). This sequence was found in a man aged 18-30 years with alopecia areata. Some clones in this sample may be carry-over from other donors' samples. This chain links TRBV12-3 or TRBV12-4 with TRBJ1-4; 10 bases align to TRBD1. The CDR3 DNA is TGTGCCAGCAGTCAGGGACAGGGGCAAGAAAAACTGTTTTTT. This codes for CASSQGQGQEKLFF.